This paragraph covers one T cell receptor (beta chain) sequence. These data belong to a study of blood T cell repertoires in COVID-19. At the level of the study: Samples representing acute and convalescent COVID-19 were sourced from the United States, Italy and Spain. Nucleic acid was either cDNA or gDNA, and it came from T cells, B-cell-depleted T cells, or PBMCs.

This CDR3 spans 15 amino acids. V gave up 0 bases and J gave up 4 bases, with 14 bases separating them. Germline lookup yields CDR1 SGHNT and CDR2 YYREEE (reference sequence). Participant age was roughly 18 to 89 years, and participants resided in about two dozen US areas. Original data processing: Amplification from reference gene primers served as the basis for estimated nucleated cell counts. Assay used: immunoSEQ multiplex PCR; TCRdb lists only in-frame clones, some missing. D and trimming come from the DNA, and the V and J calls and clone size come from that table. The sample has approximately 230,000 clones, approximately 80% seen once.

This clonotype was sampled from a man aged 40-49 years who had recovered from COVID-19. The chain has TRBV5-4 and TRBJ2-7, with unresolved D. Sequencing was done on a sample of PBMCs or T cells enriched from blood (not recorded which). The CDR3 sequence: CASSLAAGPSYEQYF. CDR3 bases: TGTGCCAGCAGCTTGGCGGCAGGCCCGTCGTACGAGCAGTACTTC.